The T cell receptor beta chain described here comes from a study of T cell responses to AZD1222 COVID-19 vaccine. Comments on this clone: The antigen is undetermined.

Repertoires were generated with immunoSEQ multiplex PCR, while TCRdb's copy carries only in-frame clones and drops some. This table holds roughly 100,000 clones, over 90% found once. Study-level points and caveats: Sampling that yielded the repertoires occurred only after the peak T cell response. Unmutated variant regions are reportedly targeted by nearly half of spike-specific TCRs. Seropositive AZD1222 recipients at baseline numbered only five or six.

Trimming took 5 bases from V and 5 from J; bases not matched to a gene: 16. The CDR3 is made up of 19 amino acids. From germline, CDR1 is SGHTA and CDR2 FQGNSA. The clonotype was recovered from an adult in good health. The starting material was peripheral blood, obtained on day 0 of AZD1222 vaccination. J is TRBJ2-3 and V is TRBV7-2, with 13 bases lining up with TRBD2. The CDR3 loop is CASSKRTSGRVLGIDTQYF. In nucleotides, the CDR3 is TGTGCCAGCAGCAAACGGACTAGCGGGAGAGTGTTGGGTATAGATACGCAGTATTTT.